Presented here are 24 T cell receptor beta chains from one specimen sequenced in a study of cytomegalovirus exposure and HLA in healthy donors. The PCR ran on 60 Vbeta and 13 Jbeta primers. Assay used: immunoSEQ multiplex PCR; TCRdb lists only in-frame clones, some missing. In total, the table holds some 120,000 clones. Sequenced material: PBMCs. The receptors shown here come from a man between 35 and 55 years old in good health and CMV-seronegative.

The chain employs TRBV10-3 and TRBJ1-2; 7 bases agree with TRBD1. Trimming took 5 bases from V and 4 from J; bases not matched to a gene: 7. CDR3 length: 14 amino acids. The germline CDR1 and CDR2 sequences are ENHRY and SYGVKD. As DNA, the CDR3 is TGTGCCATCAGTAGACAGGGTTCAATCTATGGCTACACCTTC. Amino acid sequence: CAISRQGSIYGYTF.

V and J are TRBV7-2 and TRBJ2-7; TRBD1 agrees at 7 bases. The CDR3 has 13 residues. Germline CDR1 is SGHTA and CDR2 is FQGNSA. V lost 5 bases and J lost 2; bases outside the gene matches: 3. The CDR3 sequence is CASSAGTAYEQYF. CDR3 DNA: TGTGCCAGCAGCGCCGGGACAGCCTACGAGCAGTACTTC.

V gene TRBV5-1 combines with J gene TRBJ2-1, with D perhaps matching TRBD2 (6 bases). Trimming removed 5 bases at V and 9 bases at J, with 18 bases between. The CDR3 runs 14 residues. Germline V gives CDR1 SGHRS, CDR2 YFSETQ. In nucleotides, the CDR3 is TGCGCCAGCAGGCCCTCGGAGGGCCTTAGTGAGCAGTTCTTC. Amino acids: CASRPSEGLSEQFF.

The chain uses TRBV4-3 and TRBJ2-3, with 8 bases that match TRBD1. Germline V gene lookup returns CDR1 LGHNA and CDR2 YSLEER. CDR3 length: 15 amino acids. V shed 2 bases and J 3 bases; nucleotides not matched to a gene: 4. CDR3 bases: TGCGCCAGCAGCCAACGCGACAGGGGAACAGATACGCAGTATTTT. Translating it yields CASSQRDRGTDTQYF.

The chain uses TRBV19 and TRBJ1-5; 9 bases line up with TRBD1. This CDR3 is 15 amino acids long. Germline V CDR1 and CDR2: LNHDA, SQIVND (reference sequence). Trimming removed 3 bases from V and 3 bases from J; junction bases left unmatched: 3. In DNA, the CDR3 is TGTGCCAGTAGTATGGACAGGGGAGTCAATCAGCCCCAGCATTTT. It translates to CASSMDRGVNQPQHF.

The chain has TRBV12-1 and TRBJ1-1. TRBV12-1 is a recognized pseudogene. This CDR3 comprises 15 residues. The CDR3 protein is CASSWRPPTNTEAFF. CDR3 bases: TGTGCCAGCAGCTGGAGGCCCCCGACGAACACTGAAGCTTTCTTT.

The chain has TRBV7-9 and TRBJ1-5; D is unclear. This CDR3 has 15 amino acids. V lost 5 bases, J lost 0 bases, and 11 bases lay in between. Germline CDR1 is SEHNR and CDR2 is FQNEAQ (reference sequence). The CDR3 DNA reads TGTGCCAGCAGCCTTGCGGGGTATAGCAATCAGCCCCAGCATTTT. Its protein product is CASSLAGYSNQPQHF.

This chain's CDR3 is CASRMTGFNYGYTF. The CDR3 nucleotides read TGTGCCAGCAGGATGACAGGGTTCAACTATGGCTACACCTTC. This chain joins TRBV2 and TRBJ1-2, with TRBD1 identical over 7 bases. CDR3 length: 14 residues. The V gene end was trimmed by 6 bases and the J gene end by 2 bases; junction bases not matched to a gene: 6. Germline V gene data show CDR1 as SNHLY and CDR2 as FYNNEI.

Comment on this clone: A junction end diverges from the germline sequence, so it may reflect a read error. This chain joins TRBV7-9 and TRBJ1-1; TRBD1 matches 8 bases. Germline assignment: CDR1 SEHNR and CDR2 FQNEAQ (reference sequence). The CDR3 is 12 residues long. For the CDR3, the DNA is TGTGCCAGCAGCTTGGACAGGGAAGGGGCTCTCTTT. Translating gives CASSLDREGALF.

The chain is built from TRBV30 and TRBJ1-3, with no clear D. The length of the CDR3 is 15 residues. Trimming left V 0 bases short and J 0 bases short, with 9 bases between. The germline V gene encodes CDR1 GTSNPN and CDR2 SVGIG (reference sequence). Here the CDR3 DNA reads TGTGCCTGGAGTGTACTAATTGCCTCTGGAAACACCATATATTTT. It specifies CAWSVLIASGNTIYF.

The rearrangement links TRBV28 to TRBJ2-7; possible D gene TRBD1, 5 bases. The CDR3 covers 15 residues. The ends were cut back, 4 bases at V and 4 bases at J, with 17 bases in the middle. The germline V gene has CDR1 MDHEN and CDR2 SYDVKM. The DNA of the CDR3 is TGTGCCAGCAGTTCTCGGACACCGAATCCTTACGAGCAGTACTTC. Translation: CASSSRTPNPYEQYF.

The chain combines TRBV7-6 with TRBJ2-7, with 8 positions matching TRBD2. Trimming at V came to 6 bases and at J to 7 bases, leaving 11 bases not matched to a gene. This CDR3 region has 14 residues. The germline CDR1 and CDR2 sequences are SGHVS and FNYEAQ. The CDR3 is CASRRGLEFREQYF. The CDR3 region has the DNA TGTGCCAGCAGACGGGGACTAGAGTTCCGGGAGCAGTACTTC.

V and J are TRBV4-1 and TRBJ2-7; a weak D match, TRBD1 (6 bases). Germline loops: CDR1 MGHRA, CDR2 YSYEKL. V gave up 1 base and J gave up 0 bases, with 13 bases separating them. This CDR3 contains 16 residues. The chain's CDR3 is CASSQASDRSSYEQYF. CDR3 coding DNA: TGCGCCAGCAGCCAAGCTAGTGACAGGAGCTCCTACGAGCAGTACTTC.

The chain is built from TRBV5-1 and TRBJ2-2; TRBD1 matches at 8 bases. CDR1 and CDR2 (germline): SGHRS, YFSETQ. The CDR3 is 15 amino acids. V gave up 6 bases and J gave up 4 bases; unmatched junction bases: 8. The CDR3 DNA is TGCGCCAGCACTGGACAGGGTTTATCCACCGGGGAGCTGTTTTTT. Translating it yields CASTGQGLSTGELFF.

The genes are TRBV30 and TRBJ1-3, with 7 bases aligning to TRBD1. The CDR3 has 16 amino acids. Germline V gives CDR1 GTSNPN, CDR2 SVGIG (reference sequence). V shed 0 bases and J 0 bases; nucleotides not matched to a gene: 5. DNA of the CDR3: TGTGCCTGGAGTGTACCACGGGACAGCTCTGGAAACACCATATATTTT. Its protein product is CAWSVPRDSSGNTIYF.

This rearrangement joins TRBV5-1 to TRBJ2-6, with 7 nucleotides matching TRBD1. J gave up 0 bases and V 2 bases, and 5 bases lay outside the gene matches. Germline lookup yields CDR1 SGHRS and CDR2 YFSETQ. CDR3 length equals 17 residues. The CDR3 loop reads CASSFGGTVSGANVLTF. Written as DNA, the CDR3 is TGCGCCAGCAGCTTCGGTGGGACAGTCTCTGGGGCCAACGTCCTGACTTTC.

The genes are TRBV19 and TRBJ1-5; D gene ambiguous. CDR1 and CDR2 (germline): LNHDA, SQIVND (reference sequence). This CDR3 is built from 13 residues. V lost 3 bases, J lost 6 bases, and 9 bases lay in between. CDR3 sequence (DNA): TGTGCCAGTAGTATTTCTCCCAGTCAGCCCCAGCATTTT. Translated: CASSISPSQPQHF.

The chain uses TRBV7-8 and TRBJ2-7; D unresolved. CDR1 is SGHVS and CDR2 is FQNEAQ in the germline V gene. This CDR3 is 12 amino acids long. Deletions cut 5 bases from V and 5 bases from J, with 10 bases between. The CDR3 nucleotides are TGTGCCAGCAGCCCCGCGCCGAACGAGCAGTACTTC. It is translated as CASSPAPNEQYF.

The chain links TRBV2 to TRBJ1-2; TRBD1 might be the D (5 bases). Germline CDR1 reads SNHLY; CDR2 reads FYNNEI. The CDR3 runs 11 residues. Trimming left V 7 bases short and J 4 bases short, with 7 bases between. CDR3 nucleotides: TGTGCCAGCAAGACAGCCTATGGCTACACCTTC. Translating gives CASKTAYGYTF.

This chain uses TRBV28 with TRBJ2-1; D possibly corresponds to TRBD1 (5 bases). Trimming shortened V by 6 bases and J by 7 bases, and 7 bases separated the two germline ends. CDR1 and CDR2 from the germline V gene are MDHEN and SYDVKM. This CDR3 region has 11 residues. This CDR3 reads CASSYRNEQFF. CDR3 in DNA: TGTGCCAGCAGCTACAGGAATGAGCAGTTCTTC.

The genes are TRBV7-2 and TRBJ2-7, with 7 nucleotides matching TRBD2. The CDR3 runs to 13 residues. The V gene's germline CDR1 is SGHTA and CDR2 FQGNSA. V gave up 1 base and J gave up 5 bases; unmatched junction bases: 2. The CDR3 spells CASSLGSGDEQYF. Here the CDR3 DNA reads TGTGCCAGCAGCTTAGGCAGCGGGGACGAGCAGTACTTC.

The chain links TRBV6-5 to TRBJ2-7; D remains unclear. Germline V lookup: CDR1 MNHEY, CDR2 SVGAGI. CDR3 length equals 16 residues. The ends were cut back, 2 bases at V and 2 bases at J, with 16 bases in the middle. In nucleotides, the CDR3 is TGTGCCAGCAGTTACGCCGGAGAAAGTCCTGCCTACGAGCAGTACTTC. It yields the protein CASSYAGESPAYEQYF.

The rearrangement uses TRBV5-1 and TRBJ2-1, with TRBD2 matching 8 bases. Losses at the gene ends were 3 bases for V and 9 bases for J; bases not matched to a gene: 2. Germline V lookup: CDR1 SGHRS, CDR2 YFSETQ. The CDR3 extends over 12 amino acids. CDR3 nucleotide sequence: TGCGCCAGCAGCTGGACTAGCAGTGAGCAGTTCTTC. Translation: CASSWTSSEQFF.

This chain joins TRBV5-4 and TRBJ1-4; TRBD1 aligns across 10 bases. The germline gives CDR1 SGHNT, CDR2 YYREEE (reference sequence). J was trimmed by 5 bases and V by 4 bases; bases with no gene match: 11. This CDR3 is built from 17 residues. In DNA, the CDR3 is TGTGCCAGCAGCCGCCGGACAGGGGGGCAGAGGAATGAAAAACTGTTTTTT. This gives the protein CASSRRTGGQRNEKLFF.